This is a list of T cell receptor beta chains from one sample in a study of neurological immune-mediated disorders. TCRdb fed the 5' RACE reads into MiXCR, producing one record per CDR3 protein. The sample lists about 58,000 distinct CDR3 sequences, roughly 3.5% occurring once. The sequencing input was PBMCs. The origin of the receptors is a woman aged 60-75 years with multiple sclerosis. The CDR3 runs from the conserved cysteine through the conserved F or W. A D gene is named only where the DNA matches it firmly. Part of the rows lack a size; the others show once, few, many or a class for expanded clones.

j_call	clone_size	d_call	cdr3_length	v_call	cdr3_aa	cdr3_nt
TRBJ2-3	.	TRBD2	16	TRBV5-1	CASSLAGRGSTDTQYF	TGCGCCAGCAGCTTGGCCGGGAGGGGATCCACAGATACGCAGTATTTT
TRBJ2-3	many	TRBD1	14	TRBV20-1	CSAATGIFTDTQYF	TGCAGTGCTGCGACAGGGATTTTCACAGATACGCAGTATTTT
TRBJ1-3	many	.	15	TRBV6-6	CASSFPRGPGNTIYF	TGTGCCAGCAGTTTCCCTCGGGGGCCCGGAAACACCATATATTTT
TRBJ2-4	many	.	13	TRBV20-1	CSAIDTGRDIQYF	TGCAGTGCTATAGACACAGGGCGAGACATTCAGTACTTC
TRBJ1-2	many	TRBD1	17	TRBV28	CASKRTGRLFRDYGYTF	TGTGCCAGCAAGAGGACAGGGCGCCTCTTTCGTGACTATGGCTACACCTTC
TRBJ1-3	many	TRBD1	16	TRBV28	CASSMGQTFSGNTIYF	TGTGCCAGCAGTATGGGACAGACTTTCTCTGGAAACACCATATATTTT
TRBJ2-1	many	TRBD2	16	TRBV6-4	CASSESASGGDNEQFF	TGTGCCAGCAGTGAAAGCGCTAGCGGGGGGGACAATGAGCAGTTCTTC
TRBJ2-7	many	.	14	TRBV9	CASKGQGPSYEQYF	TGTGCCAGCAAGGGCCAGGGCCCCTCCTACGAGCAGTACTTC
TRBJ1-1	many	.	14	TRBV5-1	CASSLEGRNTEAFF	TGCGCCAGCAGCTTGGAAGGTAGGAACACTGAAGCTTTCTTT
TRBJ2-1	many	TRBD2	16	TRBV12-3/TRBV12-4	CASSFGVAGPLGEQFF	TGTGCCAGCAGTTTTGGGGTAGCGGGACCTCTAGGTGAGCAGTTCTTC
TRBJ2-1	many	TRBD1	15	TRBV20-1	CSALSDRGRLAEQFF	TGCAGTGCTTTATCGGACAGGGGGCGCCTCGCTGAGCAGTTCTTC
TRBJ2-6	many	.	13	TRBV28	CASRGGGANVLTF	TGTGCCAGTAGGGGAGGAGGGGCCAACGTCCTGACTTTC
TRBJ2-5	many	.	14	TRBV5-1	CASSLARGWETQYF	TGCGCCAGCAGCCTCGCCAGGGGATGGGAGACCCAGTACTTC
TRBJ2-1	many	.	13	TRBV20-1	CSARGGIYNEQFF	TGCAGTGCTAGAGGCGGGATTTACAATGAGCAGTTCTTC
TRBJ2-1	many	.	14	TRBV20-1	CSASPDPSHNEQFF	TGCAGTGCTAGCCCGGATCCCTCACACAATGAGCAGTTCTTC
TRBJ1-1	.	TRBD1	15	TRBV5-1	CASSFTGAISTEAFF	TGCGCCAGCAGCTTCACAGGGGCCATATCCACTGAAGCTTTCTTT
TRBJ2-7	many	.	12	TRBV5-1	CASSFVLHEQYF	TGCGCCAGCAGCTTCGTCCTCCACGAGCAGTACTTC
TRBJ1-2	many	TRBD1	15	TRBV20-1	CSARVIPGQGLGYTF	TGCAGTGCTAGAGTAATACCGGGACAGGGCTTGGGCTACACCTTC
TRBJ2-7	few	TRBD1	14	TRBV18	CASSPRTGSYEQYF	TGTGCCAGCTCACCCCGGACAGGTTCCTACGAGCAGTACTTC
TRBJ2-7	many	.	15	TRBV20-1	CSAREASDSSYEQYF	TGCAGTGCTAGGGAGGCTAGCGATAGCTCCTACGAGCAGTACTTC
TRBJ2-7	many	.	14	TRBV6-5	CASSGGGPTGEQYF	TGTGCCAGCAGTGGGGGGGGCCCCACGGGAGAGCAGTACTTC
TRBJ2-1	many	.	16	TRBV10-1	CASSEWLAASYNEQFF	TGCGCCAGCAGTGAGTGGCTGGCGGCCTCCTACAATGAGCAGTTCTTC
TRBJ2-5	many	TRBD1	16	TRBV12-3/TRBV12-4	CASSYGQGGPGETQYF	TGTGCCAGCAGTTATGGACAGGGGGGGCCAGGGGAGACCCAGTACTTC
TRBJ1-3	many	.	16	TRBV12-3/TRBV12-4	CASSLARRPSGNTIYF	TGTGCCAGCAGTTTAGCGCGCAGGCCATCTGGAAACACCATATATTTT
TRBJ1-3	many	.	15	TRBV7-9	CASSLVLASGNTIYF	TGTGCCAGCAGCTTAGTCCTTGCCTCTGGAAACACCATATATTTT
TRBJ2-7	many	TRBD1	14	TRBV29-1	CSAGATGGTYEQYF	TGCAGCGCCGGAGCGACAGGGGGCACCTACGAGCAGTACTTC
TRBJ2-7	many	.	14	TRBV7-8	CASRLGAGDYEQYF	TGTGCCAGCAGGTTAGGGGCGGGCGACTACGAGCAGTACTTC
TRBJ1-2	many	.	14	TRBV12-3/TRBV12-4	CASRSDRPLEGYTF	TGTGCCAGCAGATCTGACAGGCCCCTTGAAGGCTACACCTTC
TRBJ1-5	many	.	15	TRBV7-2	CASSLLGYGFEPQHF	TGTGCCAGCAGCTTACTGGGTTACGGCTTCGAGCCCCAGCATTTT
TRBJ2-3	many	.	14	TRBV7-2	CASSLSGIADTQYF	TGTGCCAGCAGCTTATCTGGGATCGCAGATACGCAGTATTTT
TRBJ1-6	many	.	11	TRBV6-5	CASSNNSPLHF	TGTGCCAGCTCAAATAATTCACCCCTCCACTTT
TRBJ1-3	.	.	19	TRBV18	CASSHHPFGVGSNGNTIYF	TGTGCCAGCTCACACCATCCTTTCGGGGTTGGGTCGAATGGAAACACCATATATTTT
TRBJ2-7	many	.	13	TRBV21-1	CAIPSGPPYEQYF	TGTGCCATCCCTAGCGGGCCACCCTACGAGCAGTACTTC
TRBJ1-1	many	.	13	TRBV7-3	CASSLIRGTEAFF	TGTGCCAGCAGCTTAATAAGGGGAACTGAAGCTTTCTTT
TRBJ2-2	many	.	14	TRBV6-5	CASRDRMNTGELFF	TGTGCCAGCAGAGACAGGATGAACACCGGGGAGCTGTTTTTT
TRBJ2-5	.	.	15	TRBV5-1	CASSSCLSQGETQYF	TGCGCCAGCAGCTCTTGCCTGTCACAGGGAGAGACCCAGTACTTC
TRBJ2-2	many	.	14	TRBV20-1	CSARRDVDTGELFF	TGCAGTGCTAGGCGGGACGTAGACACCGGGGAGCTGTTTTTT
TRBJ1-1	many	.	14	TRBV5-1	CASTKGVSGTEAFF	TGCGCCAGCACGAAGGGGGTCTCAGGCACTGAAGCTTTCTTT
TRBJ1-2	many	.	16	TRBV7-9	CASSLNGQRLDYGYTF	TGTGCCAGCAGCTTGAATGGACAGAGATTGGATTATGGCTACACCTTC
TRBJ2-5	many	.	11	TRBV5-6	CASSRTGTQYF	TGTGCCAGCAGCCGTACCGGGACCCAGTACTTC
TRBJ2-1	many	TRBD2	16	TRBV10-3	CATHGTSGRGGNEQFF	TGTGCCACCCACGGGACTAGCGGGAGAGGTGGGAATGAGCAGTTCTTC
TRBJ1-1	.	.	15	TRBV9	CASSVEARENTEAFF	TGTGCCAGCAGCGTAGAGGCCAGAGAGAACACTGAAGCTTTCTTT
TRBJ2-7	many	.	14	TRBV20-1	CSANKGDSAYEQYF	TGCAGTGCAAACAAAGGGGACTCTGCCTACGAGCAGTACTTC
TRBJ2-7	many	TRBD2	12	TRBV29-1	CSVAQRETEQYF	TGCAGCGTTGCCCAGCGGGAAACCGAGCAGTACTTC
TRBJ2-7	many	TRBD2	18	TRBV20-1	CSARGGLAGRLRFYEQYF	TGCAGTGCTAGAGGGGGACTAGCGGGGAGGTTACGATTCTACGAGCAGTACTTC
TRBJ2-7	many	TRBD1	15	TRBV20-1	CSARRRTGGPLKQYF	TGCAGTGCCCGACGACGGACAGGGGGACCCTTGAAGCAGTACTTC
TRBJ2-6	many	.	15	TRBV24-1	CATSDFGAGANVLTF	TGTGCCACCAGTGATTTCGGGGCTGGGGCCAACGTCCTGACTTTC
TRBJ2-7	many	.	16	TRBV14	CASSRHLAPPRDEQYF	TGTGCCAGCAGCCGACACCTGGCCCCACCACGGGACGAGCAGTACTTC
TRBJ1-5	many	.	12	TRBV6-1	CASRVSNQPQHF	TGTGCCAGCAGGGTTAGCAATCAGCCCCAGCATTTT
TRBJ1-4	medium-sized	.	14	TRBV12-3/TRBV12-4	CASSEQGVGEKLFF	TGTGCCAGCAGTGAACAGGGTGTTGGTGAAAAACTGTTTTTT